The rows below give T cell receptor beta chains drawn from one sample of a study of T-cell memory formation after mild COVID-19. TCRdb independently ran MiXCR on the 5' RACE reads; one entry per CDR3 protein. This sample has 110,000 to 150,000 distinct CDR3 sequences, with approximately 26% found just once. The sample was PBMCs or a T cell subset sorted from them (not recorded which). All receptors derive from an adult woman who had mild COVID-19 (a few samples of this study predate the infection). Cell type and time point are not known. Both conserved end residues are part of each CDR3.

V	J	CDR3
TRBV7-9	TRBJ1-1	CASSPGAYDTEAFF
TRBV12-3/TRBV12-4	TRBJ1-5	CASSHTRAEGPQHF
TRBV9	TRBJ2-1	CASSESGSAFDEQFF
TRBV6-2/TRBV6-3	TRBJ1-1	CASRDPRAREAEAFF
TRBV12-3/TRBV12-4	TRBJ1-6	CASSLGSLTGIHISPLHF
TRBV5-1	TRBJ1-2	CASSYGTGNDGYTF
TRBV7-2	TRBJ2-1	CASSLSANNEQFF
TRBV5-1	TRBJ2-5	CASSLDRVQETQYF
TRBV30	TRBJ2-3	CAYDRARTDTQYF
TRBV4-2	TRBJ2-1	CASSQDLGVREQFF
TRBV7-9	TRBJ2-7	CASSPLIASGPTTEQYF
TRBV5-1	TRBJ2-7	CASTLGGQNEQYF
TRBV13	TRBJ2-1	CASSSWTSGFYNEQFF
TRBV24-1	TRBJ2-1	CATGLAGRSSYNEQFF
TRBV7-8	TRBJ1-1	CASSSRGQDTEAFF
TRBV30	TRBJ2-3	CAWTLMSTDTQYF
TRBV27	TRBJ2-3	CASSFRGGTDTQYF
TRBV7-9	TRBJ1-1	CASSYEGSAFF
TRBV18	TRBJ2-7	CASSPNRIHSYEQYF
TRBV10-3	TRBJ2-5	CAISETYLPGTSGRARETQYF
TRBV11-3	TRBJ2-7	CASSLVPGLTYEQYF
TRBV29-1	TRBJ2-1	CSVEDPGGSYNEQFF
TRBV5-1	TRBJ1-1	CASSLAFMNTEAFF
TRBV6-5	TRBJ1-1	CASSHGDRGGTEAFF
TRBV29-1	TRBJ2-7	CSVGTGVSYEQYF
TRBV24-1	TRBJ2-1	CATSDLSGGAGNEQFF
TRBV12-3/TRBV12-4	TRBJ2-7	CASSPTESPYEQYF
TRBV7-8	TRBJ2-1	CASSFGRQANNEQFF
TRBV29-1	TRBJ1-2	CSVEERGYTF
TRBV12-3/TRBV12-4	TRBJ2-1	CASSWSDRSNEQFF
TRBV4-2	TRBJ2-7	CASSYPASGNEQYF
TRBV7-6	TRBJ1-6	CATRDAGHSPLHF
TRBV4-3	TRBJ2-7	CASSSGTGTTPYEQYF
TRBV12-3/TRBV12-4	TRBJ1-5	CASSSEKEPQHF
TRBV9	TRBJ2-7	CASSAISGSPLGEQYF
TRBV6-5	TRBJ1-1	CASSYSGDLTEAFF
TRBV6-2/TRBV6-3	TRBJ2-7	CASSYTGEAGEQYF
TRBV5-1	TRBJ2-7	CASSLVFGGSYEQYF
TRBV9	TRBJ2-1	CASSSRTSGVRNEQFF
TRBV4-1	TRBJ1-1	CASSRLPGQDGTNTEAFF
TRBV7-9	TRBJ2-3	CASSTYTDTQYF
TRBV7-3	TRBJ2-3	CASSPHPAGDTDTQYF
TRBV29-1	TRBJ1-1	CSVEGWDTEAFF